This is a list of T cell receptor beta chains from one sample in a study of cytomegalovirus exposure and HLA in healthy donors. TCRdb's table, derived via immunoSEQ multiplex PCR, lists solely in-frame clones and lacks some. In the table there are about 250,000 clones, around 66% of which are singletons. Sequenced material: PBMCs. These TCRs come from a female donor in good health and CMV-seronegative. CDR3s include the opening cysteine and the closing phenylalanine or tryptophan. The order of the fields is clone size, D gene, J gene, V gene, CDR3 protein, CDR3 DNA. The D gene is left open where the match is weak. Expanded clones are given a class, and other clones once, few, many or no size at all.

clone_size: -; d_call: TRBD2; j_call: TRBJ2-7; v_call: TRBV10-3; cdr3_aa: CAISDSAGGETYEQYF; cdr3_nt: TGTGCCATCAGTGATTCCGCGGGAGGCGAAACCTACGAGCAGTACTTC
clone_size: -; d_call: TRBD2; j_call: TRBJ2-7; v_call: TRBV18; cdr3_aa: CASSPSGGSGYEQYF; cdr3_nt: TGTGCCAGCTCACCATCCGGCGGGAGCGGATACGAGCAGTACTTC
clone_size: few; d_call: -; j_call: TRBJ2-2; v_call: TRBV18; cdr3_aa: CASSPGGNGELFF; cdr3_nt: TGTGCCAGCTCACCAGGAGGGAACGGGGAGCTGTTTTTT
clone_size: -; d_call: -; j_call: TRBJ2-2; v_call: TRBV5-4; cdr3_aa: CASSLVGGMGTGELFF; cdr3_nt: TGTGCCAGCAGCTTGGTGGGCGGGATGGGCACCGGGGAGCTGTTTTTT
clone_size: -; d_call: -; j_call: TRBJ1-1; v_call: TRBV18; cdr3_aa: CASFLGLATEAFF; cdr3_nt: TGTGCCAGCTTCCTGGGGCTGGCGACTGAAGCTTTCTTT
clone_size: -; d_call: -; j_call: TRBJ1-5; v_call: TRBV2; cdr3_aa: CASSGLDSNQPQHF; cdr3_nt: TGTGCCAGCAGTGGTCTAGATAGCAATCAGCCCCAGCATTTT
clone_size: -; d_call: -; j_call: TRBJ1-5; v_call: TRBV25-1; cdr3_aa: CASSEIQGNQPQHF; cdr3_nt: TGTGCCAGCAGTGAAATCCAGGGTAATCAGCCCCAGCATTTT
clone_size: few; d_call: TRBD1; j_call: TRBJ2-7; v_call: TRBV23-1; cdr3_aa: CASMPWTGNGACEQYF; cdr3_nt: TGCGCCAGCATGCCGTGGACAGGGAATGGGGCATGCGAGCAGTACTTC
clone_size: -; d_call: TRBD2; j_call: TRBJ2-3; v_call: TRBV6-4; cdr3_aa: CASSATSGSDTQYF; cdr3_nt: TGTGCCAGCAGTGCGACTAGCGGGAGTGATACGCAGTATTTT
clone_size: -; d_call: TRBD2; j_call: TRBJ2-3; v_call: TRBV30; cdr3_aa: CAWSPAGRTSGGTDTQYF; cdr3_nt: TGTGCCTGGAGCCCAGCCGGGAGGACTAGCGGAGGCACAGATACGCAGTATTTT
clone_size: -; d_call: TRBD1; j_call: TRBJ1-5; v_call: TRBV27; cdr3_aa: CASSTRSGTGSNQPQHF; cdr3_nt: TGTGCCAGCAGTACTCGCTCCGGGACAGGGAGCAATCAGCCCCAGCATTTT
clone_size: -; d_call: TRBD2; j_call: TRBJ2-7; v_call: TRBV7-8; cdr3_aa: CASSLAVGTSGNEQYF; cdr3_nt: TGTGCCAGCAGCTTAGCTGTCGGGACTAGCGGGAACGAGCAGTACTTC
clone_size: -; d_call: -; j_call: TRBJ2-7; v_call: TRBV7-2; cdr3_aa: CASSLGGSSGENEQYF; cdr3_nt: TGTGCCAGCAGCTTAGGAGGATCCTCCGGGGAGAACGAGCAGTACTTC
clone_size: -; d_call: TRBD2; j_call: TRBJ2-3; v_call: TRBV7-7; cdr3_aa: CASSPGTSGYTDTQYF; cdr3_nt: TGTGCTAGCAGCCCGGGGACTAGCGGGTACACAGATACGCAGTATTTT
clone_size: -; d_call: -; j_call: TRBJ2-3; v_call: TRBV19; cdr3_aa: CASSMGQVDTQYF; cdr3_nt: TGTGCCAGTAGTATGGGGCAGGTAGATACGCAGTATTTT
clone_size: -; d_call: TRBD2; j_call: TRBJ2-7; v_call: TRBV6-5; cdr3_aa: CASSIAGFTYEQYF; cdr3_nt: TGTGCCAGCAGCATAGCGGGATTCACCTACGAGCAGTACTTC
clone_size: -; d_call: TRBD2; j_call: TRBJ2-3; v_call: TRBV27; cdr3_aa: CASSSSTSGRDTQYF; cdr3_nt: TGTGCCAGCAGTTCCTCGACTAGCGGGAGGGATACGCAGTATTTT
clone_size: -; d_call: TRBD2; j_call: TRBJ2-7; v_call: TRBV7-2; cdr3_aa: CASSTWTSGSYEQYF; cdr3_nt: TGTGCCAGCAGCACCTGGACTAGCGGGAGCTACGAGCAGTACTTC
clone_size: -; d_call: TRBD2; j_call: TRBJ2-5; v_call: TRBV5-1; cdr3_aa: CASSLGTSGRALGETQYF; cdr3_nt: TGCGCCAGCAGCCTCGGGACTAGCGGGAGGGCCCTCGGAGAGACCCAGTACTTC
clone_size: -; d_call: TRBD2; j_call: TRBJ2-4; v_call: TRBV19; cdr3_aa: CATGEGGDIQYF; cdr3_nt: TGTGCCACGGGAGAGGGAGGGGACATTCAGTACTTC
clone_size: -; d_call: -; j_call: TRBJ1-5; v_call: TRBV6-5; cdr3_aa: CASSYSRNNQPQHF; cdr3_nt: TGTGCCAGCAGTTACTCGCGGAACAATCAGCCCCAGCATTTT
clone_size: few; d_call: -; j_call: TRBJ2-2; v_call: TRBV5-1; cdr3_aa: CASSTTLTGELFF; cdr3_nt: TGCGCCAGCAGCACCACACTAACCGGGGAGCTGTTTTTT
clone_size: -; d_call: -; j_call: TRBJ1-4; v_call: TRBV25-1; cdr3_aa: CASEENEKLFF; cdr3_nt: TGTGCCAGCGAAGAGAATGAAAAACTGTTTTTT
clone_size: -; d_call: TRBD1; j_call: TRBJ1-4; v_call: TRBV5-4; cdr3_aa: CASSYSGQGNEKLFF; cdr3_nt: TGTGCCAGCAGCTATTCGGGACAGGGAAATGAAAAACTGTTTTTT
clone_size: -; d_call: TRBD2; j_call: TRBJ2-5; v_call: TRBV15; cdr3_aa: CATSRMGTSGVGWETQYF; cdr3_nt: TGTGCCACCAGCAGAATGGGGACTAGCGGGGTTGGGTGGGAGACCCAGTACTTC
clone_size: -; d_call: -; j_call: TRBJ2-1; v_call: TRBV19; cdr3_aa: CASSIGGRGEQFF; cdr3_nt: TGTGCCAGTAGTATCGGGGGGCGCGGTGAGCAGTTCTTC
clone_size: -; d_call: -; j_call: TRBJ2-5; v_call: TRBV6-5; cdr3_aa: CASSYSGGEETQYF; cdr3_nt: TGTGCCAGCAGTTACTCAGGGGGAGAAGAGACCCAGTACTTC
clone_size: few; d_call: TRBD1; j_call: TRBJ2-7; v_call: TRBV29-1; cdr3_aa: CSVGPIQQGANEQYF; cdr3_nt: TGCAGCGTTGGCCCTATCCAACAGGGGGCCAACGAGCAGTACTTC
clone_size: -; d_call: TRBD2; j_call: TRBJ2-1; v_call: TRBV14; cdr3_aa: CASSSSGKSSYNEQFF; cdr3_nt: TGTGCCAGCAGCTCTAGCGGGAAGAGCTCCTACAATGAGCAGTTCTTC
clone_size: few; d_call: -; j_call: TRBJ2-1; v_call: TRBV7-9; cdr3_aa: CASSRTSNEQFF; cdr3_nt: TGTGCCAGCAGTCGAACTAGCAATGAGCAGTTCTTC
clone_size: -; d_call: TRBD1; j_call: TRBJ2-2; v_call: TRBV10-2; cdr3_aa: CAITSLPGQGTNTGELFF; cdr3_nt: TGCGCCATCACTAGTTTGCCGGGACAGGGCACGAACACCGGGGAGCTGTTTTTT
clone_size: -; d_call: -; j_call: TRBJ1-4; v_call: TRBV15; cdr3_aa: CATSRDDRSNEKLFF; cdr3_nt: TGTGCCACCAGCAGAGATGACAGGTCTAATGAAAAACTGTTTTTT
clone_size: -; d_call: -; j_call: TRBJ2-5; v_call: TRBV7-8; cdr3_aa: CASSLLGVLETQYF; cdr3_nt: TGTGCCAGCAGCTTATTAGGGGTATTGGAGACCCAGTACTTC
clone_size: -; d_call: -; j_call: TRBJ1-1; v_call: TRBV12-5; cdr3_aa: CASGLGRLGTEAFF; cdr3_nt: TGTGCTAGTGGTTTGGGTAGACTTGGCACTGAAGCTTTCTTT
clone_size: -; d_call: -; j_call: TRBJ2-2; v_call: TRBV5-4; cdr3_aa: CASSFLGATGELFF; cdr3_nt: TGTGCCAGCAGCTTTTTAGGGGCCACCGGGGAGCTGTTTTTT
clone_size: -; d_call: TRBD2; j_call: TRBJ2-4; v_call: TRBV7-2; cdr3_aa: CASSLSAGLAGPRDIQYF; cdr3_nt: TGTGCCAGCAGCCTAAGCGCGGGACTAGCGGGCCCAAGGGACATTCAGTACTTC
clone_size: few; d_call: -; j_call: TRBJ1-1; v_call: TRBV5-1; cdr3_aa: CASSLEIGGNTEAFF; cdr3_nt: TGCGCCAGCAGCTTGGAGATCGGGGGGAACACTGAAGCTTTCTTT
clone_size: -; d_call: TRBD2; j_call: TRBJ2-1; v_call: TRBV6-1; cdr3_aa: CASSDRGRGNEQFF; cdr3_nt: TGTGCCAGCAGTGATCGCGGGAGGGGGAATGAGCAGTTCTTC
clone_size: -; d_call: -; j_call: TRBJ2-1; v_call: TRBV29-1; cdr3_aa: CSVAGYNEQFF; cdr3_nt: TGCAGCGTTGCCGGTTACAATGAGCAGTTCTTC
clone_size: -; d_call: -; j_call: TRBJ1-1; v_call: TRBV29-1; cdr3_aa: CSVEDPVMNTEAFF; cdr3_nt: TGCAGCGTTGAAGATCCCGTAATGAACACTGAAGCTTTCTTT
clone_size: -; d_call: -; j_call: TRBJ2-5; v_call: TRBV27; cdr3_aa: CASSLGAGETQYF; cdr3_nt: TGTGCCAGCAGTTTAGGGGCGGGGGAGACCCAGTACTTC